This is a list of T cell receptor beta chains from one sample in a study of OX40 agonist ivuxolimab in advanced cancers. Assay: immunoSEQ multiplex PCR; the TCRdb copy retains only in-frame clones and omits some. This repertoire shows 65,000 to 95,000 clones, about 90% found once; its top ten account for more than 0.25%. The material was CD4+ or CD8+ T cells sorted from blood, obtained in a trial of the OX40 agonist ivuxolimab. These receptors came from an adult with an advanced solid tumor such as melanoma, head and neck, liver or kidney cancer. The CDR3 runs from the conserved cysteine through the conserved F or W. D genes are given only for firm matches. The listing skips clone size in some rows; elsewhere it reads once, few, many or a size class.

size	V	J	D	DNA	CDR3
NA	TRBV6-1	TRBJ1-2	NA	TGTGCCAGCAGGGCGCTCCGGGGTGGGGGCTACACCTTC	CASRALRGGGYTF
few	TRBV19	TRBJ1-5	TRBD1	TGTGCCAGTAGTACCAGGGGGTCGGGTCAGCCCCAGCATTTT	CASSTRGSGQPQHF
NA	TRBV6-1	TRBJ1-1	NA	TGTGCCAGCAGTGAAGCTCGACATCTTGAAGCTTTCTTT	CASSEARHLEAFF
NA	TRBV18	TRBJ2-5	NA	TGTGCCAGCTCACCAGCAGGGCCGGAGACCCAGTACTTC	CASSPAGPETQYF
NA	TRBV11-3	TRBJ2-1	NA	TGTGCCAGCAGCTTAGCGTTCGGGGGGCGCGAAGATGAGCAGTTCTTC	CASSLAFGGREDEQFF
NA	TRBV30	TRBJ1-6	TRBD1	TGTGCCTGGAGCCGACAGGGGGTTGGATCCTATAATTCACCCCTCCACTTT	CAWSRQGVGSYNSPLHF
NA	TRBV11-2	TRBJ1-1	TRBD1	TGTGCCAGCAGCTTAGATTCTGGGGCAGGGGGCTCGAAAGCTTTCTTT	CASSLDSGAGGSKAFF
NA	TRBV5-1	TRBJ1-4	TRBD1	TGCGCCAGCAGCTTGGAGGCAGGGGGCGGATCTAATGAAAAACTGTTTTTT	CASSLEAGGGSNEKLFF
once	TRBV9	TRBJ2-2	NA	TGTGCCAGCAGCGTAGGAACGAACGCGAACACCGGGGAGCTGTTTTTT	CASSVGTNANTGELFF
few	TRBV23-1	TRBJ2-5	NA	TGCGCCAGCAGTCAAAACAGGAAGACCCAGTACTTC	CASSQNRKTQYF
NA	TRBV6-5	TRBJ1-2	NA	TGTGCCAGCAGCGAAGGACAGATCTATGGCTACACCTTC	CASSEGQIYGYTF
NA	TRBV2	TRBJ2-1	NA	TGTGCCAGCAGTGATTGGGGGCCCGGAAATGAGCAGTTCTTC	CASSDWGPGNEQFF
NA	TRBV7-2	TRBJ2-7	TRBD1	TGTGCCAGCAGCCTCCGGACAGGGGAGGGCTCCTACGAGCAGTACTTC	CASSLRTGEGSYEQYF